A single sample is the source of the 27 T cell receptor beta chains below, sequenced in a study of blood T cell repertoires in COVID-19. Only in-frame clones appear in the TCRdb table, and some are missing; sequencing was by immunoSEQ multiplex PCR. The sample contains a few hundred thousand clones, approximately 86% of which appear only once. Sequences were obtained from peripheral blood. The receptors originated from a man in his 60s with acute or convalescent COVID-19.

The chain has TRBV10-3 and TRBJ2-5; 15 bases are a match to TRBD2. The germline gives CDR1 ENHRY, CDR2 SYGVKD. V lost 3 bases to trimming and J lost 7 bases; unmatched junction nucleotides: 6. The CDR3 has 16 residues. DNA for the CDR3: TGTGCCATCAGTGAAGGGACTAGCGGGGGGATAGGGACCCAGTACTTC. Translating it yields CAISEGTSGGIGTQYF.

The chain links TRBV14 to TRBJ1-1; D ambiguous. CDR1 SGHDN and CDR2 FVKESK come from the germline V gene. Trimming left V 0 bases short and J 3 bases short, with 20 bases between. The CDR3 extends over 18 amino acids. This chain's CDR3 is CASSQEVIPGFGDTEAFF. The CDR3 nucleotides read TGTGCCAGCAGCCAAGAGGTGATCCCGGGTTTCGGGGACACTGAAGCTTTCTTT.

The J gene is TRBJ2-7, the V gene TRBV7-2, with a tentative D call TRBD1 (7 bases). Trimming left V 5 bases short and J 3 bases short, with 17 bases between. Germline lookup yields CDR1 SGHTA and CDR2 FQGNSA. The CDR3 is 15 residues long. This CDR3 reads CASSRGTANLYEQYF. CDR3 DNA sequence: TGTGCCAGCAGCCGCGGGACAGCTAATCTCTACGAGCAGTACTTC.

CDR3 nucleotides: TGTGCCAGCAGCTTAAAGCGGGGGAGGACCTACGAGCAGTACTTC. Translation: CASSLKRGRTYEQYF. V gene TRBV5-4 combines with J gene TRBJ2-7; 8 nucleotides agree with TRBD2. The CDR3 loop spans 15 amino acids. Germline assignment: CDR1 SGHNT and CDR2 YYREEE (reference sequence). The V gene end was trimmed by 2 bases and the J gene end by 2 bases; junction bases not matched to a gene: 6.

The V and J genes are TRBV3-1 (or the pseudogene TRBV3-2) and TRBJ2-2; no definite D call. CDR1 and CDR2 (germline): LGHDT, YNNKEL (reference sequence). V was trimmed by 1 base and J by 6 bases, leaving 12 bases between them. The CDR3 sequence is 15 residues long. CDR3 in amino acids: CASSQGASESGELFF. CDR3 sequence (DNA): TGTGCCAGCAGCCAAGGAGCTAGTGAATCCGGGGAGCTGTTTTTT.

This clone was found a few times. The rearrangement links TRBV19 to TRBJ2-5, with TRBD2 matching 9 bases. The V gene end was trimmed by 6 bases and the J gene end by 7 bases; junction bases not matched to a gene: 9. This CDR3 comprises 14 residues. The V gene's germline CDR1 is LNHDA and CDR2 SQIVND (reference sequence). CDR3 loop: CASRLGLAYGTQYF. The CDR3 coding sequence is TGTGCCAGTAGACTGGGACTAGCCTACGGGACCCAGTACTTC.

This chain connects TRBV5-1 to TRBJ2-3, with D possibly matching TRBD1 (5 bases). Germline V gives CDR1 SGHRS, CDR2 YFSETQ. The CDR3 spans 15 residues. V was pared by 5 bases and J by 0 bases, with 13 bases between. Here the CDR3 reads CASRPQTASTDTQYF. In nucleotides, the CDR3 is TGCGCCAGCAGGCCTCAGACAGCTAGCACAGATACGCAGTATTTT.

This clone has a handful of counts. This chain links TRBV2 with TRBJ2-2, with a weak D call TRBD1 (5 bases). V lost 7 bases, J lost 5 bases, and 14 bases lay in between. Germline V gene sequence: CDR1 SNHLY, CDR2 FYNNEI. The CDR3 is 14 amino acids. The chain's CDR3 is CASKGGATTGELFF. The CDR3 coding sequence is TGTGCCAGCAAAGGTGGGGCGACTACCGGGGAGCTGTTTTTT.

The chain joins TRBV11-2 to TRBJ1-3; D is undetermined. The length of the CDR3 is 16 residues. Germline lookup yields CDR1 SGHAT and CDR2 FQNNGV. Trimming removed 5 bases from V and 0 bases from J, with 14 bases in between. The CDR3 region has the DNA TGTGCCAGCAGCCAAGGAGGTTGGTCCTCTGGAAACACCATATATTTT. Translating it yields CASSQGGWSSGNTIYF.

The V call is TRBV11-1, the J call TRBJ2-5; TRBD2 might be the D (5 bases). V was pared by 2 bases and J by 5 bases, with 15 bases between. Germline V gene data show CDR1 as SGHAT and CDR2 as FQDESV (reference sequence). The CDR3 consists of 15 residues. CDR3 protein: CASSLTGDSLETQYF. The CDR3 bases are TGTGCCAGCAGCTTAACCGGGGATTCTCTGGAGACCCAGTACTTC.

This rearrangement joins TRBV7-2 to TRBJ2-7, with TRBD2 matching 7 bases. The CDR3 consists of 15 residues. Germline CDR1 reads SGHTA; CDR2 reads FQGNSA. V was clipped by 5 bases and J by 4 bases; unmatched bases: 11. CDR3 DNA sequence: TGTGCCAGCAGCCCTGTGGGCAGGGAGGGGTACGAGCAGTACTTC. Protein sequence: CASSPVGREGYEQYF.

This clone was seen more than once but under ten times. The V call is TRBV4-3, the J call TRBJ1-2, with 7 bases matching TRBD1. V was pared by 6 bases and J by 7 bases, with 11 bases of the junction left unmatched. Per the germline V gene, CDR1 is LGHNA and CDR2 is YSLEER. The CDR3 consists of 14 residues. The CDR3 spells CASRPTGTEFGYTF. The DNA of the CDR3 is TGCGCCAGCAGGCCCACCGGGACAGAGTTTGGCTACACCTTC.

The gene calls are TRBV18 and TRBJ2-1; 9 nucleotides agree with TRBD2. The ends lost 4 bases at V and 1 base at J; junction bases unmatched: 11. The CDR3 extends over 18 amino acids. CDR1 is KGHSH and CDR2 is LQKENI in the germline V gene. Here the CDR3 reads CASSLSRVSGGSYNEQFF. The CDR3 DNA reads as TGTGCCAGCTCACTGAGTCGGGTGAGCGGGGGGTCCTACAATGAGCAGTTCTTC.

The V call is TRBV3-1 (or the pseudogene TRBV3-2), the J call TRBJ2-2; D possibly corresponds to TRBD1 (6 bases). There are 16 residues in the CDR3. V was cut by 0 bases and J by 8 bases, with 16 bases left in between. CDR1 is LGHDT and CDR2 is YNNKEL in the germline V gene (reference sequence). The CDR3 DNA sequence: TGTGCCAGCAGCCAAGATCGGATAGTGGGGACAGGGGAGCTGTTTTTT. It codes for CASSQDRIVGTGELFF.

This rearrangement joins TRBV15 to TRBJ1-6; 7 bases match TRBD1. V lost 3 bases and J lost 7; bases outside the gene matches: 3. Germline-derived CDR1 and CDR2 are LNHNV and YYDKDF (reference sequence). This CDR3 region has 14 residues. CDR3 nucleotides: TGTGCCACCAGCAGGACAGGGCAAAATTCACCCCTCCACTTT. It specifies CATSRTGQNSPLHF.

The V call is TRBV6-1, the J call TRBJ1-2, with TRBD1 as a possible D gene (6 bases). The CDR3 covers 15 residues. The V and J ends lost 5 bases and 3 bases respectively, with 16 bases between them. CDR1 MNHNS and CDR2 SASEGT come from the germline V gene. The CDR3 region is CASSTSGGRDYGYTF. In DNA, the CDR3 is TGTGCCAGCAGTACTAGTGGGGGCAGGGACTATGGCTACACCTTC.

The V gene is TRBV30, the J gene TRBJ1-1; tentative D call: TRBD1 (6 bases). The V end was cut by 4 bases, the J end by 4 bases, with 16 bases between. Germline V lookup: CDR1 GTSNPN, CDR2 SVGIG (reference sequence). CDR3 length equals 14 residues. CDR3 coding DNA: TGTGCCTGGAAACCGCCGGGACACCTCACTGAAGCTTTCTTT. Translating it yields CAWKPPGHLTEAFF.

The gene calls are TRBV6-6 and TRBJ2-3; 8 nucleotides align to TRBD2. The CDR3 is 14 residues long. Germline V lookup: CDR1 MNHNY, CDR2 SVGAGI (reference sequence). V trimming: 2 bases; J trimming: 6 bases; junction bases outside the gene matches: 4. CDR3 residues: CASSYGPGGDTQYF. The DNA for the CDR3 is TGTGCCAGCAGTTACGGCCCGGGAGGGGATACGCAGTATTTT.

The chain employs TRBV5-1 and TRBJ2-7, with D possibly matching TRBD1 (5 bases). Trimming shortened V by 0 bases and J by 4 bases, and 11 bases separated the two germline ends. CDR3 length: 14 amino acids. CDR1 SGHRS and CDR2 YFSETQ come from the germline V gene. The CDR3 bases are TGCGCCAGCAGCTTGGGACAGACCTCTTACGAGCAGTACTTC. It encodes CASSLGQTSYEQYF.

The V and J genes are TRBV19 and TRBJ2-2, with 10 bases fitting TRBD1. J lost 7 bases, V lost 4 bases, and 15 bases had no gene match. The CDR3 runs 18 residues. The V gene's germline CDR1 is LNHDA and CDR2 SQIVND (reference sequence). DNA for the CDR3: TGTGCCAGTAGTACCTCCCCGGGACAGGGGAATAGGGTCGGGGAGCTGTTTTTT. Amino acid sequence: CASSTSPGQGNRVGELFF.

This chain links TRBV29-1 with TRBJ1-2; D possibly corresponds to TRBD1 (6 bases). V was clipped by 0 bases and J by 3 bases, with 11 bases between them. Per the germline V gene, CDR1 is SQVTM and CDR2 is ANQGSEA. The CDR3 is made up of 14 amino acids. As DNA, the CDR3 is TGCAGCGTTGAAGATCTTGCAGGGGACTATGGCTACACCTTC. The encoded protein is CSVEDLAGDYGYTF.

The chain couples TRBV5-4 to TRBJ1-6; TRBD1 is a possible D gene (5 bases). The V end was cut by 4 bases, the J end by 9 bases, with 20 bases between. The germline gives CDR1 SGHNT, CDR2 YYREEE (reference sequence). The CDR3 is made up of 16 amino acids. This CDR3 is CASSPGAGARLSPLHF. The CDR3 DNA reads TGTGCCAGCAGCCCTGGGGCAGGAGCAAGGCTTTCACCCCTCCACTTT.

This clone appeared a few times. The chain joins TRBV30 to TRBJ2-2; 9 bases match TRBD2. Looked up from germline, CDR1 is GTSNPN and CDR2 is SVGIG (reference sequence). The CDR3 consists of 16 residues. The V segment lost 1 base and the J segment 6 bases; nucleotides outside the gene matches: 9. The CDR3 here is CAWSGLAALLAGELFF. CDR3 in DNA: TGTGCCTGGAGTGGACTAGCGGCGTTGTTAGCCGGGGAGCTGTTTTTT.

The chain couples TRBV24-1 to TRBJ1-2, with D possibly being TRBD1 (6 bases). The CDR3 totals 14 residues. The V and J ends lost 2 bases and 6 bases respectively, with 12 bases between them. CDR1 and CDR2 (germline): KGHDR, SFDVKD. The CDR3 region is CATSDSGRGNGYTF. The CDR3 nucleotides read TGTGCCACCAGTGATTCGGGCAGGGGAAATGGCTACACCTTC.

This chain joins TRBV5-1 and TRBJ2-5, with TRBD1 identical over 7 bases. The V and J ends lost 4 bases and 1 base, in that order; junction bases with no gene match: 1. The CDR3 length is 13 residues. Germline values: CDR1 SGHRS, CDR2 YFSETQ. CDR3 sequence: CASSRDSQETQYF. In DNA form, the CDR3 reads TGCGCCAGCAGCCGGGACAGCCAAGAGACCCAGTACTTC.

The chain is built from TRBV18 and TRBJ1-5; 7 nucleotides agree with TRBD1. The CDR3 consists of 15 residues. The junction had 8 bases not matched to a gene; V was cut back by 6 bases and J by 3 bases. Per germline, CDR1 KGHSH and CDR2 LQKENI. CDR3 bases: TGTGCCAGCTCCCCGACAGGGTTCAACAATCAGCCCCAGCATTTT. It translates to CASSPTGFNNQPQHF.

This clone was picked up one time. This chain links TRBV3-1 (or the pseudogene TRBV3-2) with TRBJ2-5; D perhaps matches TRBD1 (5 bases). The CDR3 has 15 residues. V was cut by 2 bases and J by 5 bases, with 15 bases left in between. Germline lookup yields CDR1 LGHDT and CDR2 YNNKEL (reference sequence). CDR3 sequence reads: CASSQPRAQAETQYF. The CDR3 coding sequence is TGTGCCAGCAGCCAACCCAGGGCCCAGGCGGAGACCCAGTACTTC.